This T cell receptor beta chain was sequenced during a study of cytomegalovirus exposure and HLA in healthy donors. The primer mix had 60 Vbeta and 13 Jbeta primers. Sequencing used immunoSEQ multiplex PCR; TCRdb keeps in-frame clones, though not all of them. The data contain roughly 190,000 clones, around 78% of them singletons. V lost 3 bases and J lost 2, with 11 bases in between. The CDR3 runs 14 residues. Germline V CDR1 and CDR2: MNHEY, SMNVEV (reference sequence). Source material: PBMCs. This sequence was found in a woman between 25 and 40 years old in good health and CMV-seropositive. The chain employs TRBV27 and TRBJ2-7; D is ambiguous. CDR3 DNA sequence: TGTGCCAGCAGTTTTTCCCTTAGCACCTACGAGCAGTACTTC. Translation gives CASSFSLSTYEQYF.